Presented here are 2 T cell receptor beta chains from one specimen sequenced in a study of T cell changes during pregnancy in multiple sclerosis. The repertoire was sequenced with immunoSEQ multiplex PCR; TCRdb's copy has only in-frame clones and lacks some. The sample records 65,000 to 85,000 clones, about nine tenths being singletons. Sample: CD4+ T cells from peripheral blood mononuclear cells, taken after pregnancy. These receptors all come from a female donor with multiple sclerosis, enrolled in a pregnancy study.

J is TRBJ2-3 and V is TRBV6-6; D may be TRBD1 (6 bases). The germline V and J ends were trimmed by 7 bases and 0 bases, with 14 bases remaining between them. The CDR3 contains 15 residues. From germline, CDR1 is MNHNY and CDR2 SVGAGI (reference sequence). The CDR3 spells CASTTGTLSTDTQYF. For the CDR3, the DNA is TGTGCCAGCACCACAGGGACACTTAGCACAGATACGCAGTATTTT.

The chain recombines TRBV30 with TRBJ2-5; 10 nucleotides match TRBD1. Germline V gives CDR1 GTSNPN, CDR2 SVGIG (reference sequence). With 3 bases clipped from V and 3 bases from J, the junction kept 4 bases outside the gene matches. The CDR3 totals 14 residues. CDR3 nucleotides: TGTGCCTGGAGCTGGGGACAGGGGAAAGAGACCCAGTACTTC. Protein product: CAWSWGQGKETQYF.